This T cell receptor beta chain was captured by sequencing in a study of cytomegalovirus exposure and HLA in healthy donors. PCR used 60 Vbeta primers and 13 Jbeta primers. The method was immunoSEQ multiplex PCR; TCRdb's version includes in-frame clones alone and lacks a portion of them. The data contain 75,000 to 100,000 clones, 70% to 80% of them seen just once; the ten biggest clones take up roughly a sixth. The CDR3 contains 13 residues. The germline V and J ends were trimmed by 1 base and 4 bases, with 5 bases remaining between them. From germline, CDR1 is LNHDA and CDR2 SQIVND (reference sequence). Study-level results: Earlier findings revealed that most TCR beta V segments proved productive either about 90% or about 30% of the time. The later analysis indicated that the majority of CMV-associated TCR beta chains appeared HLA-restricted.

Only one count was recorded for this clone. Its antigen is unidentified. The sequencing input was PBMCs. This chain uses TRBV19 with TRBJ1-5, with D uncertain. The source is a man aged 55 to 70 in good health and CMV-seropositive. The CDR3 protein is CASSIGRNQPQHF. The CDR3 DNA reads TGTGCCAGTAGTATAGGGAGAAATCAGCCCCAGCATTTT.